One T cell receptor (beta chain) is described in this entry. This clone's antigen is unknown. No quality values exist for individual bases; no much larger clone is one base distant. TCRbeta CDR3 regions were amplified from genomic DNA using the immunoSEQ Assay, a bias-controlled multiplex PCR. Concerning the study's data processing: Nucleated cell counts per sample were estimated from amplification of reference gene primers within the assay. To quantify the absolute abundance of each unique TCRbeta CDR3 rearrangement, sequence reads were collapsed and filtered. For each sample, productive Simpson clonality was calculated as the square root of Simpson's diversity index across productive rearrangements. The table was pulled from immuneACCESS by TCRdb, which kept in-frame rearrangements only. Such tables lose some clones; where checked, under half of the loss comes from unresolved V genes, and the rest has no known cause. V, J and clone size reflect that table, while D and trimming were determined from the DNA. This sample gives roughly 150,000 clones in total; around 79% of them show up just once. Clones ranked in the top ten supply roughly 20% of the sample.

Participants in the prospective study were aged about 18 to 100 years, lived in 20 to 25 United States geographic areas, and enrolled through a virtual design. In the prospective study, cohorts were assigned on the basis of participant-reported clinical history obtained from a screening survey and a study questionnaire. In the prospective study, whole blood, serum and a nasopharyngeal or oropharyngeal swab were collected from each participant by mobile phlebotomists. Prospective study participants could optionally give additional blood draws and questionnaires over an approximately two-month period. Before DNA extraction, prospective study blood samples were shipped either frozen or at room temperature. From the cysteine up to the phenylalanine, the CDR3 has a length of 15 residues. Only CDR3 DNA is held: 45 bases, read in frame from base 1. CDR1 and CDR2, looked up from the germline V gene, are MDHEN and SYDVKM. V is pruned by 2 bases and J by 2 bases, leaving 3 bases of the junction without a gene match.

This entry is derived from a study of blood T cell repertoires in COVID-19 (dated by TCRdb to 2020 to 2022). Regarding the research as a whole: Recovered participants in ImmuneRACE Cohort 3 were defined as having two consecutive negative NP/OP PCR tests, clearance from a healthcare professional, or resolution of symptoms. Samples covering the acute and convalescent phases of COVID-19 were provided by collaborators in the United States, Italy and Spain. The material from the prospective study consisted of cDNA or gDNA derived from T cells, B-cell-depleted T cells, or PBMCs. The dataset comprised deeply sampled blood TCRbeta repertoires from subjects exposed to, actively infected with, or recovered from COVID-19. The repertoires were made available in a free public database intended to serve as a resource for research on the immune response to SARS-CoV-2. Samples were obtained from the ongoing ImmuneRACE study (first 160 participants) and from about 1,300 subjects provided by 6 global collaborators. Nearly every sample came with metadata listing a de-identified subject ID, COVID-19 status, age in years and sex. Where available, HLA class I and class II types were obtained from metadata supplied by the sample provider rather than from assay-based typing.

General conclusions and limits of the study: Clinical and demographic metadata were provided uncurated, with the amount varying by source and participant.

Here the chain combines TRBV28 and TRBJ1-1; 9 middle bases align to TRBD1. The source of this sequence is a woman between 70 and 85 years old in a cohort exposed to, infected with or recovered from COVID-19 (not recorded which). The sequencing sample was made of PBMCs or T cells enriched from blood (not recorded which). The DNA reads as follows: TGTGCCAGCAGTTTAGGGACAGGGAGCAACACTGAAGCTTTCTTT. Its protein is CASSLGTGSNTEAFF.